What follows are 7 T cell receptor beta chains derived from one specimen sequenced in a study of early T cells in non-severe SARS-CoV-2 infection. Using its own MiXCR run on the 5' RACE reads, TCRdb lists one record per CDR3 protein. This sample has tens of thousands of distinct CDR3 sequences; 14% occur once, and the top ten carry around 6.4%. The specimen was whole blood. The receptors originated from an adult who was a healthcare worker with PCR-confirmed SARS-CoV-2 infection or an uninfected control (not recorded which).

CDR3 in amino acids: CASGREYEQYF. DNA for the CDR3: TGTGCTAGTGGACGGGAATACGAGCAGTACTTC. The chain carries TRBV12-5 and TRBJ2-7, with a possible D match to TRBD2 (5 bases). Germline values: CDR1 LGHNT, CDR2 FRNRAP. This CDR3 is 11 amino acids long. Deletions cut 6 bases from V and 4 bases from J, with 7 bases between. Filled out from reference TRBV12-5 and TRBJ2-7, the complete variable domain reads DARVTQTPRHKVTEMGQEVTMRCQPILGHNTVFWYRQTMMQGLELLAYFRNRAPLDDSGMPKDRFSAEMPDATLATLKIQPSEPRDSAVYFCASGREYEQYFGPGTRLTVT.

In its sample, this clonotype was seen many times. The chain couples TRBV6-6 to TRBJ2-2; 9 bases agree with TRBD1. CDR3 length equals 14 residues. Losses at the gene ends were 6 bases for V and 5 bases for J; bases not matched to a gene: 4. From germline, CDR1 is MNHNY and CDR2 SVGAGI (reference sequence). In DNA form, the CDR3 reads TGTGCCAGCAGCCTGACAGGGGGGACCGGGGAGCTGTTTTTT. The encoded protein is CASSLTGGTGELFF.

Worth noting for this clonotype: One end of the junction does not line up with germline, which may come from a read error. J is TRBJ2-7 and V is TRBV25-1, with D unresolved. Germline values: CDR1 MGHDK, CDR2 SYGVNS. This CDR3 contains 9 residues. CDR3 bases: TGTGCCAGCAGTGAATCGCCAGACTTC. It codes for CASSESPDF.

This clonotype was seen only a few times. The V and J genes are TRBV5-4 and TRBJ1-4; no reliable D call. CDR3 length: 13 amino acids. Between the trimmed V and J ends, which lost 4 bases and 7 bases, there was a span of 11 bases. Per the germline V gene, CDR1 is SGHNT and CDR2 is YYREEE (reference sequence). This CDR3 reads CASSPSLGEKLFF. The CDR3 coding sequence is TGTGCCAGCAGCCCCAGTTTGGGTGAAAAACTGTTTTTT.

This clonotype was counted a few times. The chain joins TRBV2 to TRBJ2-3; TRBD2 agrees at 13 bases. The germline V gene has CDR1 SNHLY and CDR2 FYNNEI. This CDR3 contains 16 residues. Trimming removed 5 bases from V and 5 bases from J; junction bases left unmatched: 7. The CDR3 is CASSQILAGGRDTQYF. The CDR3 DNA sequence: TGTGCCAGCAGTCAAATACTAGCGGGGGGGCGAGATACGCAGTATTTT.

This clonotype was seen only a few times. The chain is built from TRBV28 and TRBJ2-5; D is unclear. V was clipped by 4 bases and J by 4 bases, with 4 bases between them. The CDR3 runs to 11 residues. Germline V gene data show CDR1 as MDHEN and CDR2 as SYDVKM. The CDR3 DNA follows: TGTGCCAGCAGTTGGGGAGAGACCCAGTACTTC. Translated: CASSWGETQYF.

This chain links TRBV11-2 with TRBJ1-6; unclear D gene. Germline lookup yields CDR1 SGHAT and CDR2 FQNNGV. V shed 4 bases and J shed 0 bases, with 7 bases lying between them. CDR3 length equals 15 residues. The CDR3 reads CASSSTSSYNSPLHF. The CDR3 DNA follows: TGTGCCAGCAGCTCTACCAGCTCCTATAATTCACCCCTCCACTTT.